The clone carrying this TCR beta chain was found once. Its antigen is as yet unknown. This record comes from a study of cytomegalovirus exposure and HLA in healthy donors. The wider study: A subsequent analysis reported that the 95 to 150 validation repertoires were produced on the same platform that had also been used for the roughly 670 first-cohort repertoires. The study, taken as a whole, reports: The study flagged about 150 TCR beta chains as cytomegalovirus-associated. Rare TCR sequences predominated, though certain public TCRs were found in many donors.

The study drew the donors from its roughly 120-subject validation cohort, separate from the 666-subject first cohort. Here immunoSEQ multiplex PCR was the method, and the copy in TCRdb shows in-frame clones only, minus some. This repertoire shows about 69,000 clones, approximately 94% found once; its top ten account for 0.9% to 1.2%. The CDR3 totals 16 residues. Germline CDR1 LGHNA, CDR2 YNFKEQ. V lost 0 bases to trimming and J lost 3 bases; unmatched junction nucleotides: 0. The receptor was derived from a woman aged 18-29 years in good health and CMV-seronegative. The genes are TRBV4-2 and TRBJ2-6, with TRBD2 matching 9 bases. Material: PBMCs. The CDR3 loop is CASSQDSGGGANVLTF. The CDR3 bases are TGTGCCAGCAGCCAAGATAGCGGGGGTGGGGCCAACGTCCTGACTTTC.